Presented here are 8 T cell receptor beta chains from one specimen sequenced in a study of shared clonotypes between healthy human individuals. Here immunoSEQ multiplex PCR was the method, and the copy in TCRdb shows in-frame clones only, minus some. The sample lists about 2.3 million clones; around 93% were seen once. The sequencing input was naive CD4+ T cells from PBMCs. Subset here: CD45RA+ positively selected. These receptors came from a young man in good health. Some clones in this sample may be carry-over from other donors' samples.

This clone has just one count. J is TRBJ2-3 and V is TRBV7-8; 8 bases line up with TRBD2. The trim removed 5 bases at V and 9 bases at J, leaving 7 bases unmatched. CDR1 and CDR2 (germline): SGHVS, FQNEAQ. The CDR3 extends over 13 amino acids. The CDR3 reads CASSGSGRDTQYF. The DNA for the CDR3 is TGTGCCAGCAGCGGGAGCGGGAGAGACACGCAGTATTTT.

The table lists this clone with a count of one. The chain joins TRBV18 to TRBJ2-4, with 9 bases identical to TRBD2. CDR1 and CDR2 (germline): KGHSH, LQKENI. V trimming: 3 bases; J trimming: 3 bases; junction bases outside the gene matches: 15. The CDR3 is 19 residues long. The CDR3 DNA reads as TGTGCCAGCTCACCTCGACCTTTAGCGGGGGAGAGAGTCAAAAACATTCAGTACTTC. It specifies CASSPRPLAGERVKNIQYF.

This chain uses TRBV5-1 with TRBJ1-2; D might be TRBD1 (6 bases). The CDR3 is 15 residues long. Germline CDR1 reads SGHRS; CDR2 reads YFSETQ. The V end lost 4 bases, the J end lost 6 bases, and 19 bases lay between the germline ends. This chain's CDR3 is CASSGQGLGTDGYTF. The DNA for the CDR3 is TGCGCCAGCAGCGGCCAGGGGTTGGGAACAGATGGCTACACCTTC.

Worth noting for this clone: One junction end disagrees with the germline gene, perhaps due to a read error. The chain uses TRBV28 and TRBJ2-1; TRBD1 or TRBD2 may be the D gene (6 bases each). CDR1 and CDR2 from the germline V gene are MDHEN and SYDVKM. The CDR3 totals 15 residues. CDR3 residues: CASIGGRFAYNEQFF. CDR3 DNA sequence: TGTGCCAGCATTGGGGGGCGCTTTGCCTACAATGAACAGTTCTTC.

The chain is built from TRBV27 and TRBJ2-4, with D unresolved. V lost 0 bases, J lost 0 bases, and 9 bases lay in between. Germline lookup yields CDR1 MNHEY and CDR2 SMNVEV (reference sequence). This CDR3 is built from 16 residues. The CDR3 sequence is CASSLSRNLAKNIQYF. The CDR3 nucleotides are TGTGCCAGCAGTTTATCGAGAAACCTAGCCAAAAACATTCAGTACTTC.

This clone occurred once. This chain joins TRBV5-1 and TRBJ2-2; maybe TRBD1 (6 bases). The CDR3 has 14 amino acids. The germline V and J ends were trimmed by 3 bases and 4 bases, with 10 bases remaining between them. The germline gives CDR1 SGHRS, CDR2 YFSETQ. CDR3 region: CASSSGTITGELFF. The CDR3 nucleotides are TGCGCCAGCAGCTCCGGGACAATCACCGGGGAGCTGTTTTTT.

This clone was seen once. V and J are TRBV28 and TRBJ1-1, with D uncertain. The germline V and J ends were trimmed by 7 bases and 2 bases, with 14 bases remaining between them. CDR3 length equals 14 residues. The germline gives CDR1 MDHEN, CDR2 SYDVKM. The CDR3 reads CASTRWQPNTEAFF. CDR3 DNA: TGTGCCAGCACCCGGTGGCAGCCTAACACTGAAGCTTTCTTT. The whole variable domain, remainder taken from reference TRBV28 and TRBJ1-1, is DVKVTQSSRYLVKRTGEKVFLECVQDMDHENMFWYRQDPGLGLRLIYFSYDVKMKEKGDIPEGYSVSREKKERFSLILESASTNQTSMYLCASTRWQPNTEAFFGQGTRLTVV.

This chain connects TRBV2 to TRBJ2-1; D is tentatively TRBD1 or TRBD2 (5 bases each). Germline V gene sequence: CDR1 SNHLY, CDR2 FYNNEI. CDR3 length: 16 residues. The V gene lost 5 bases and the J gene lost 1 base, with 15 bases spanning the gap. This CDR3 reads CASSTQRDASYNEQFF. In nucleotides, the CDR3 is TGTGCCAGCAGTACCCAACGGGACGCTTCCTACAATGAGCAGTTCTTC.